These 6 T cell receptor beta chains came from one sample sequenced in a study of chemoradiotherapy in HPV16-positive cancers. Profiling relied on immunoSEQ multiplex PCR, and the TCRdb table lists in-frame clones only, not all of them. The repertoire holds 15,000 to 20,000 clones, with 77% as singletons. Sampling was conducted from a patient who underwent chemoradiotherapy. Receptors originate from a human donor with HPV-associated anogenital cancer.

This clone was recorded only once. The V and J genes are TRBV5-4 and TRBJ1-2; no reliable D call. The CDR3 length is 13 residues. Trimming left V 1 base short and J 6 bases short, with 10 bases between. CDR1 SGHNT and CDR2 YYREEE come from the germline V gene (reference sequence). CDR3 amino acids: CASSLPTMDGYTF. The CDR3 bases are TGTGCCAGCAGCTTGCCGACTATGGATGGCTACACCTTC.

V and J are TRBV5-4 and TRBJ2-1; D assignment may be TRBD1 or TRBD2 (6 bases each). Germline CDR1 is SGHNT and CDR2 is YYREEE (reference sequence). The CDR3 loop spans 16 amino acids. Trimming left V 4 bases short and J 7 bases short, with 21 bases between. CDR3 sequence (DNA): TGTGCCAGCAGCCCCGGGGGCTCGCCGGAATTAAATGAGCAGTTCTTC. It yields the protein CASSPGGSPELNEQFF.

The chain combines TRBV2 with TRBJ2-7, with 10 bases lining up with TRBD1. The CDR3 loop spans 15 amino acids. The germline gives CDR1 SNHLY, CDR2 FYNNEI. V lost 6 bases to trimming and J lost 4 bases; unmatched junction nucleotides: 9. The CDR3 nucleotides read TGTGCCAGCAGGGCTGACAGGGGGCGATTGTACGAGCAGTACTTC. This encodes CASRADRGRLYEQYF.

V usage is TRBV28 and J usage is TRBJ1-1; 7 bases map to TRBD1. The CDR3 totals 20 residues. CDR1 is MDHEN and CDR2 is SYDVKM in the germline V gene. With V trimmed by 5 bases and J by 0 bases, 21 bases remained unmatched. The CDR3 sequence: CASSQGVGGFSTGMNTEAFF. CDR3 DNA: TGTGCCAGCAGTCAGGGGGTTGGGGGCTTTTCGACCGGGATGAACACTGAAGCTTTCTTT.

The chain couples TRBV15 to TRBJ1-4, with D maybe TRBD1 (5 bases). The CDR3 has 16 residues. V shed 3 bases and J shed 3 bases, with 14 bases lying between them. Germline CDR1 reads LNHNV; CDR2 reads YYDKDF (reference sequence). This CDR3 is CATSSEIGGSNEKLFF. The DNA for the CDR3 is TGTGCCACCAGCAGCGAAATCGGGGGATCTAATGAAAAACTGTTTTTT.

This clone was detected once. This sequence joins TRBV5-5 and TRBJ1-1; D is possibly TRBD1 (6 bases). The V gene's germline CDR1 is SGHKS and CDR2 YYEKEE (reference sequence). Trimming cost V 2 bases and J 8 bases, with 10 bases left between them. CDR3 size: 12 residues. CDR3 bases: TGTGCCAGCAGCTTCCTCGACAGGGAAGCTTTCTTT. It encodes CASSFLDREAFF.